This TCR beta chain came from a study of cytomegalovirus exposure and HLA in healthy donors. General observations from the study: Later analysis showed TCR association rates varying by HLA locus, highest for DRB1 and lowest for HLA-C. Altogether, 164 TCR beta chains were recorded as cytomegalovirus-associated. A previous analysis found most TCR beta V segments productive roughly 90% or roughly 30% of the time.

The PCR had 60 Vbeta and 13 Jbeta primers. Produced via immunoSEQ multiplex PCR; TCRdb's table is partial and in-frame only. Among 130,000 to 150,000 clones listed, roughly 79% were seen once. This clone turned up a few times. Its antigen is currently unknown. The CDR3 contains 13 residues. The V gene's germline CDR1 is MDHEN and CDR2 SYDVKM. V dropped 7 bases and J dropped 3 bases, with 10 bases sitting between them. The sequenced material came from PBMCs. The chain uses TRBV28 and TRBJ1-5; possibly TRBD1 for D (6 bases). The receptor comes from a male donor in good health and CMV-seronegative. The CDR3 sequence is CASKTGFNQPQHF. The CDR3 bases are TGTGCCAGCAAAACAGGGTTCAATCAGCCCCAGCATTTT.